A selection of T cell receptor beta chains follows, all from one sample in a study of technical replicates of blood from a handful of donors. Method: immunoSEQ multiplex PCR; TCRdb's copy keeps in-frame clones and lacks some. The data contain 65,000 to 90,000 clones, roughly nine tenths of them singletons. Sequencing used T cells isolated from PBMCs. All receptors come from a human donor in good health. The CDR3 runs from the conserved cysteine through the conserved F or W. The D gene is left open where the match is weak. Expanded clones are given a class, and other clones once, few, many or no size at all.

size	D	J	V	CDR3	DNA
-	-	TRBJ2-1	TRBV18	CASSPTNGNEQFF	TGTGCCAGCTCACCGACTAATGGCAATGAGCAGTTCTTC
-	-	TRBJ2-4	TRBV7-9	CASSSFEVNMYF	TGTGCCAGCAGCTCCTTTGAGGTAAACATGTACTTC
-	TRBD1	TRBJ1-2	TRBV7-2	CASSLGTGADGYTF	TGTGCCAGCAGCCTGGGGACAGGGGCGGATGGCTACACCTTC
once	-	TRBJ1-2	TRBV6-1	CASSGRGTGVLYGYTF	TGTGCCAGCAGTGGGAGGGGAACCGGGGTTCTATATGGCTACACCTTC
-	-	TRBJ2-2	TRBV28	CASSLTMKKQGTGELFF	TGTGCCAGCAGCCTTACAATGAAAAAACAGGGCACCGGGGAGCTGTTTTTT
-	-	TRBJ2-3	TRBV19	CASSIDRGGTAGRDTQYF	TGTGCCAGTAGTATAGACCGTGGTGGGACAGCCGGGAGAGATACGCAGTATTTT
-	-	TRBJ1-5	TRBV6-6	CASSPRDSQPQPQHF	TGTGCCAGCAGTCCCCGGGACTCCCAACCGCAGCCCCAGCATTTT
-	TRBD1	TRBJ1-4	TRBV27	CASSPSRGTGLMVKKLFF	TGTGCCAGCAGTCCCAGCCGGGGGACAGGGCTAATGGTGAAAAAACTGTTTTTT
-	TRBD2	TRBJ2-1	TRBV2	CASSEGGRALNEQFF	TGTGCCAGCAGTGAAGGCGGGAGGGCCCTCAATGAGCAGTTCTTC
-	-	TRBJ1-5	TRBV7-6	CASSLAEGQPQHF	TGTGCCAGCAGCTTGGCCGAGGGTCAGCCCCAGCATTTT
-	-	TRBJ2-3	TRBV4-1	CASSQNSPDTQYF	TGCGCCAGCAGCCAGAACTCCCCAGATACGCAGTATTTT
-	-	TRBJ1-3	TRBV28	CASSLGGGSSGNTIYF	TGTGCCAGCAGTTTAGGGGGGGGGAGCTCTGGAAACACCATATATTTT
-	TRBD1	TRBJ1-1	TRBV4-1	CASSPGGGTEAFF	TGCGCCAGCAGCCCAGGGGGTGGGACTGAAGCTTTCTTT
-	TRBD1	TRBJ2-7	TRBV5-1	CASSPGQGFTYEQYF	TGCGCCAGCAGTCCGGGACAGGGTTTTACCTACGAGCAGTACTTC
-	TRBD1	TRBJ1-4	TRBV5-1	CASSYRGDEKLFF	TGCGCCAGCAGCTACAGGGGTGATGAAAAACTGTTTTTT
-	TRBD2	TRBJ2-7	TRBV11-3	CASSCGLAGHWPMDYEQYF	TGTGCCAGCAGCTGCGGACTAGCGGGCCACTGGCCCATGGACTACGAGCAGTACTTC
-	TRBD2	TRBJ2-3	TRBV18	CASSLRLAGANTDTQYF	TGTGCCAGCTCTCTACGACTAGCGGGAGCGAACACAGATACGCAGTATTTT
-	-	TRBJ1-2	TRBV7-9	CASSFTQTAGITIGYTF	TGTGCCAGCAGCTTTACCCAGACCGCAGGGATAACTATCGGCTACACCTTC
-	TRBD2	TRBJ2-6	TRBV7-2	CASSRGGALSGANVLTF	TGTGCCAGCAGCCGCGGGGGGGCCTTGTCTGGGGCCAACGTCCTGACTTTC
-	TRBD2	TRBJ2-2	TRBV4-2	CASSQAQAGGNTGELFF	TGTGCCAGCAGCCAAGCTCAAGCGGGGGGGAACACCGGGGAGCTGTTTTTT
-	-	TRBJ2-5	TRBV7-4	CASSGPDNQETQYF	TGTGCCAGCAGCGGTCCGGACAACCAAGAGACCCAGTACTTC
-	TRBD1	TRBJ1-6	TRBV7-9	CASSSSTLDREVNNSPLHF	TGTGCCAGCAGCTCCTCAACCCTCGACAGGGAGGTTAATAATTCACCCCTCCACTTT
-	TRBD1	TRBJ1-5	TRBV7-9	CASSSGQATQPQHF	TGTGCCAGCAGCTCGGGACAGGCTACGCAGCCCCAGCATTTT
-	TRBD1	TRBJ2-5	TRBV19	CASSLYRGVIETQYF	TGTGCCAGTAGTCTTTACAGGGGGGTGATCGAGACCCAGTACTTC
-	TRBD2	TRBJ2-3	TRBV19	CASSTISSGSTDTQYF	TGTGCCAGTAGTACTATATCTAGCGGGTCCACAGATACGCAGTATTTT
-	TRBD2	TRBJ2-1	TRBV7-6	CASSPRTSADEQFF	TGTGCCAGCAGCCCCAGGACTAGCGCAGATGAGCAGTTCTTC
once	-	TRBJ2-5	TRBV2	CASSGHETQYF	TGTGCCAGCAGTGGGCATGAGACCCAGTACTTC
-	TRBD2	TRBJ2-1	TRBV7-2	CASSTLTSGRYEQFF	TGTGCCAGCAGCACTCTGACTAGCGGGAGGTATGAGCAGTTCTTC
once	TRBD1	TRBJ2-7	TRBV6-1	CASSGNPGQGGGQQYF	TGTGCCAGCAGTGGAAACCCGGGACAGGGGGGCGGGCAGCAGTACTTC
-	TRBD1	TRBJ2-7	TRBV18	CASSSGTGSYEQYF	TGTGCCAGCTCCTCCGGGACAGGGAGTTACGAGCAGTACTTC
-	-	TRBJ2-7	TRBV7-9	CASSSIPGPTGPLTYEQYF	TGTGCCAGCAGCTCCATCCCAGGGCCCACAGGACCATTAACCTACGAGCAGTACTTC
-	-	TRBJ2-5	TRBV13	CASSFSIGHHQETQYF	TGTGCCAGCAGCTTTTCGATCGGACATCACCAAGAGACCCAGTACTTC
once	-	TRBJ1-6	TRBV9	CASSVTPSQGSPLHF	TGTGCCAGCAGCGTAACGCCGTCTCAGGGTTCACCCCTCCACTTT
-	TRBD2	TRBJ2-1	TRBV19	CASSPASGRYNEQFF	TGTGCCAGTAGTCCAGCTAGCGGGAGGTACAATGAGCAGTTCTTC
-	-	TRBJ1-1	TRBV4-2	CASSLQDSLNTEAFF	TGTGCCAGCAGCCTACAGGACAGTTTGAACACTGAAGCTTTCTTT
few	-	TRBJ1-1	TRBV15	CATSGEWRGGGFMNTEAFF	TGTGCCACCAGCGGTGAATGGAGGGGCGGAGGTTTTATGAACACTGAAGCTTTCTTT
-	TRBD1	TRBJ1-5	TRBV7-9	CASSLGIDRGGQPQHF	TGTGCCAGCAGCTTAGGGATTGACAGGGGAGGTCAGCCCCAGCATTTT
-	-	TRBJ2-7	TRBV4-2	CASSQRTASGYEQYF	TGTGCCAGCAGCCAGAGAACCGCCAGCGGGTACGAGCAGTACTTC
-	-	TRBJ1-1	TRBV18	CASSPDTGMNTEAFF	TGTGCCAGCTCACCGGATACAGGGATGAACACTGAAGCTTTCTTT
-	-	TRBJ2-7	TRBV6-1	CASSIEGRAREQYF	TGTGCCAGCAGCATCGAGGGTCGAGCGAGAGAGCAGTACTTC
once	TRBD1	TRBJ2-2	TRBV29-1	CSVRFEPGQGTTGELFF	TGCAGCGTGCGATTCGAGCCGGGACAGGGGACCACCGGGGAGCTGTTTTTT
-	-	TRBJ2-1	TRBV11-3	CASSLVWSSYNEQFF	TGTGCCAGCAGCTTAGTATGGAGCTCCTACAATGAGCAGTTCTTC
-	TRBD1	TRBJ1-1	TRBV10-3	CAIRGQGEANTEAFF	TGTGCCATCAGAGGACAGGGGGAGGCGAACACTGAAGCTTTCTTT
-	TRBD2	TRBJ2-1	TRBV5-4	CASSPRGGSSYNEQFF	TGTGCCAGCAGCCCCCGGGGGGGAAGCTCCTACAATGAGCAGTTCTTC
-	-	TRBJ1-5	TRBV19	CASSISAENSNQPQHF	TGTGCCAGTAGTATATCGGCGGAGAATAGCAATCAGCCCCAGCATTTT
-	-	TRBJ1-1	TRBV7-2	CASSLVRWYGNTEAFF	TGTGCCAGCAGCTTAGTCAGATGGTATGGGAACACTGAAGCTTTCTTT
-	-	TRBJ2-5	TRBV10-3	CAISELRAGGETQYF	TGTGCCATCAGTGAGCTGAGGGCCGGAGGAGAGACCCAGTACTTC
-	-	TRBJ1-2	TRBV29-1	CSVRGPSGSPEGSYTF	TGCAGCGTCCGTGGACCCTCCGGGAGCCCAGAAGGAAGCTACACCTTC
-	-	TRBJ1-2	TRBV2	CASRGTRLLYYGYTF	TGTGCCAGCAGGGGGACACGACTTCTCTACTATGGCTACACCTTC
-	-	TRBJ2-1	TRBV27	CASNALEGDEQFF	TGTGCCAGCAACGCCCTCGAGGGCGATGAGCAGTTCTTC
-	TRBD1	TRBJ2-7	TRBV7-6	CASSLGTAIHYEQYF	TGTGCCAGCAGCCTAGGGACAGCTATACACTACGAGCAGTACTTC
few	-	TRBJ1-2	TRBV19	CASSEVDYGYTF	TGTGCCAGTAGCGAGGTGGACTATGGCTACACCTTC
-	TRBD1	TRBJ2-7	TRBV9	CASSVGQTYEQYF	TGTGCCAGCAGCGTGGGACAGACCTACGAGCAGTACTTC
-	TRBD2	TRBJ2-2	TRBV27	CASSPMGLAGGTGELFF	TGTGCCAGCAGTCCTATGGGACTAGCGGGAGGGACCGGGGAGCTGTTTTTT
-	-	TRBJ2-7	TRBV5-8	CASSWVRRGLYEQYF	TGTGCCAGCAGCTGGGTGAGGAGGGGGCTCTACGAGCAGTACTTC
-	-	TRBJ2-7	TRBV4-1	CASSHREAEQYF	TGCGCCAGCAGCCACAGGGAAGCGGAGCAGTACTTC
-	-	TRBJ2-1	TRBV10-1	CATGNWTVHEQFF	TGCGCCACCGGCAACTGGACAGTGCATGAGCAGTTCTTC
-	-	TRBJ2-5	TRBV20-1	CSAYQGTQYF	TGCAGTGCTTATCAGGGGACCCAGTACTTC
-	-	TRBJ2-2	TRBV28	CASGEGRKTGELFF	TGTGCCAGCGGAGAGGGGAGGAAGACCGGGGAGCTGTTTTTT
-	-	TRBJ1-2	TRBV6-5	CASSYRLPSRGYGYTF	TGTGCCAGCAGTTATCGTCTACCTTCGCGGGGGTATGGCTACACCTTC